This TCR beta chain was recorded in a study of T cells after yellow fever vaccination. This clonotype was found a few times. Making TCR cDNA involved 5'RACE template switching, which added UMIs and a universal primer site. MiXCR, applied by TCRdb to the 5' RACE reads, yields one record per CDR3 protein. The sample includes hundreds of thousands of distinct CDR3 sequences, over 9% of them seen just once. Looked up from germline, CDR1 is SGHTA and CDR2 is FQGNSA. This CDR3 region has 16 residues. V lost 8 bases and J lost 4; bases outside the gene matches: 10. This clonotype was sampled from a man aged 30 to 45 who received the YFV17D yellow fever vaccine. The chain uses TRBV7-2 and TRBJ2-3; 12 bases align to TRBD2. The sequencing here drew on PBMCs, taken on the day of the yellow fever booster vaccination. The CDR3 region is CASAVAGTSGPDTQYF. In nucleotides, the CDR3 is TGTGCCAGCGCAGTAGCCGGGACTAGCGGGCCAGATACGCAGTATTTT.